The rows below give T cell receptor beta chains drawn from one sample of a study of CD8 T cells in ankylosing spondylitis. TCRdb re-called the 5' RACE reads with MiXCR, one entry per CDR3 protein. The repertoire has about 220,000 distinct CDR3 sequences, around 7.9% of them found once; the top ten carry approximately 14%. Sequencing was performed on blood, either unsorted or a sorted T cell fraction (not recorded which). These receptors came from a male donor with ankylosing spondylitis. The CDR3 runs from the conserved cysteine through the conserved F or W. A D gene is named only where the DNA matches it firmly. Where a row states a size, it is once, few, many or the class of an expanded clone; other rows omit it.

j_gene,d_gene,v_gene,abundance,CDR3nt,CDR3aa
TRBJ2-6,TRBD1,TRBV5-5,-,TGTGCCAGCAGCTGGGGGACAGGGCGTGGGGCCAACGTCCTGACTTTC,CASSWGTGRGANVLTF
TRBJ2-1,-,TRBV18,many,TGTGCCAGCTCACCCCCGACTGGGGGATACAATGAGCAGTTCTTC,CASSPPTGGYNEQFF
TRBJ2-7,-,TRBV7-9,few,TGTGCCAGCAGCTCCCTCGAACCGGACCCCTACGAGCAGTACTTC,CASSSLEPDPYEQYF
TRBJ2-2,-,TRBV7-6,-,TGTGCCAGCAGCTTTTCCCTTGGACACGCGAACACCGGGGAGCTGTTTTTT,CASSFSLGHANTGELFF
TRBJ2-1,TRBD2,TRBV10-3,-,TGTGCCATCAGTGAGGGCTCCGCCCTGGGTAGCGGGAGGAACCCCTCCTACAATGAGCAGTTCTTC,CAISEGSALGSGRNPSYNEQFF
TRBJ2-1,-,TRBV2,-,TGTGCCAGCAGCCCGGTACCGGGGTACAATGAGCAGTTCTTC,CASSPVPGYNEQFF
TRBJ2-1,-,TRBV20-1,many,TGCAGTGCCACCCCACCCCCGCCCCCCAATGAGCAGTTCTTC,CSATPPPPPNEQFF
TRBJ2-3,-,TRBV4-2,many,TGTGCCAGCAGCGCAACCAGCACAGATACGCAGTATTTT,CASSATSTDTQYF
TRBJ2-7,-,TRBV2,few,TGTGCCAGCAGGGCGGACCTAAAGCAGTACTTC,CASRADLKQYF
TRBJ1-2,-,TRBV6-4,many,TGTGCCAGCAAGGAGACAGTGGCGAACTATGGCTACACCTTC,CASKETVANYGYTF
TRBJ2-7,TRBD1,TRBV5-1,-,TGCGCCAGCAGCTGGACGTCGACAGGGTCCCACGAGCAGTACTTC,CASSWTSTGSHEQYF
TRBJ1-4,TRBD1,TRBV11-2,many,TGTGCCAGCAGCTTGGGGACAGGGGTTTCAACTAATGAAAAACTGTTTTTT,CASSLGTGVSTNEKLFF
TRBJ1-2,TRBD1,TRBV7-2,many,TGTGCCAGCAGCTTTAACAGGGACAGGATTTATGGCTACACCTTC,CASSFNRDRIYGYTF
TRBJ1-4,TRBD1,TRBV20-1,-,TGCAGTGCTCGCCGGGACAGGAGTAATGAAAAACTGTTTTTT,CSARRDRSNEKLFF
TRBJ1-2,TRBD1,TRBV19,few,TGTGCCAGTAGGCGTCACAGGGACAGGGCGTATGGCTACACCTTC,CASRRHRDRAYGYTF
TRBJ2-3,TRBD2,TRBV4-2,few,TGTGCCAGCAGCCCAGCGGGGGGGGTGGACACAGATACGCAGTATTTT,CASSPAGGVDTDTQYF
TRBJ2-1,-,TRBV2,many,TGTGCCAGAAGCCTCGGGGGTTACAATGAGCAGTTCTTC,CARSLGGYNEQFF
TRBJ2-3,-,TRBV2,-,TGTGCCAGCAGGATGAGTAGCGGTCGCACAGATACGCAGTATTTT,CASRMSSGRTDTQYF
TRBJ2-7,-,TRBV12-3/TRBV12-4,many,TGTGCCAGCAGCTTACAGGGAACCCTTTACGAGCAGTACTTC,CASSLQGTLYEQYF
TRBJ2-7,-,TRBV5-1,many,TGCGCCAGCAGCTTGGCACTGGCCGTCTACGAGCAGTACTTC,CASSLALAVYEQYF